The 3 T cell receptor beta chains below were found in one sample sequenced in a study of cytomegalovirus exposure and HLA in healthy donors. PCR amplification relied on 60 Vbeta primers (plus 13 Jbeta primers). Libraries were prepared by immunoSEQ multiplex PCR; TCRdb keeps only in-frame clonotypes and omits some of them. The sample gives 150,000 to 200,000 clones, approximately 70% of which show up once; approximately 6.9% is in the top ten. Specimen: PBMCs. The receptors originated from a man in his forties in good health and CMV-seropositive.

The chain employs TRBV19 and TRBJ1-1; tentatively, D is TRBD1 (5 bases). The CDR3 sequence is 14 residues long. V lost 5 bases and J 10 bases, leaving 20 bases between the germline ends. CDR1 and CDR2 from the germline V gene are LNHDA and SQIVND (reference sequence). The CDR3 spells CASSPEPSRELAFF. The CDR3 bases are TGTGCCAGTAGTCCCGAACCCAGCAGGGAACTAGCTTTCTTT.

This clone was recorded once. This chain connects TRBV18 to TRBJ1-1; 7 nucleotides agree with TRBD1. V lost 3 bases, J lost 13 bases, and 8 bases stayed unmatched. The germline CDR1 and CDR2 sequences are KGHSH and LQKENI. The CDR3 contains 12 residues. The CDR3 spells CASSPRQGFGFF. The CDR3 DNA follows: TGTGCCAGCTCACCCCGACAGGGTTTTGGTTTCTTT. Full variable domain (outside the CDR3, taken from reference TRBV18 and TRBJ1-1): NAGVMQNPRHLVRRRGQEARLRCSPMKGHSHVYWYRQLPEEGLKFMVYLQKENIIDESGMPKERFSAEFPKEGPSILRIQQVVRGDSAAYFCASSPRQGFGFFGQGTRLTVV.

The rearrangement uses TRBV18 and TRBJ2-3; the match to TRBD2 covers 8 bases. Losses at the gene ends were 5 bases for V and 7 bases for J; bases not matched to a gene: 11. CDR1 and CDR2 (germline): KGHSH, LQKENI. CDR3 size: 15 residues. The CDR3 is CASSKSRGESNTQYF. CDR3 bases: TGTGCCAGCTCAAAATCGCGGGGGGAGTCAAATACGCAGTATTTT. Full variable domain (rest looked up from reference TRBV18 and TRBJ2-3): NAGVMQNPRHLVRRRGQEARLRCSPMKGHSHVYWYRQLPEEGLKFMVYLQKENIIDESGMPKERFSAEFPKEGPSILRIQQVVRGDSAAYFCASSKSRGESNTQYFGPGTRLTVL.